This T cell receptor beta chain was profiled in a study of T cell clones after liver transplantation. Study information: Liver transplant recipients had immunosuppression withdrawal attempted within 2 years. TCRbeta sequencing after a pre-transplant mixed lymphocyte reaction identified graft-donor-reactive clones, later tracked in post-transplant blood. Blood was drawn pre-transplant, before withdrawal, and after full or failed withdrawal.

Germline V gives CDR1 MGHRA, CDR2 YSYEKL. With 2 bases clipped from V and 6 bases from J, the junction kept 10 bases outside the gene matches. The CDR3 totals 18 residues. Profiled with immunoSEQ multiplex PCR; TCRdb holds only in-frame clones, not every one. The table lists 72,000 or so clones, less than 90% of them singletons. The sample in question was CD4+ T cells from blood, obtained at the 22-month timepoint. The chain has TRBV4-1 and TRBJ2-1, with 13 bases matching TRBD2. The clonotype comes from a human patient who received a liver transplant. These T cells may partly come from the graft donor. Here the CDR3 reads CASSQTTSGGAFRNEQFF. Here the CDR3 DNA reads TGCGCCAGCAGCCAAACAACTAGCGGGGGGGCTTTTCGCAATGAGCAGTTCTTC.